This T cell receptor beta chain was identified during a study of blood T cell repertoires in COVID-19. Whole-study context: Italy, Spain and the United States were the sources of the convalescent and acute COVID-19 samples.

Authors' methods: Quantification of nucleated cells was approximated via reference gene primer amplification. Generated by immunoSEQ multiplex PCR, the TCRdb table keeps only in-frame clones and is missing some. That table furnishes V, J and clone size, whereas the DNA furnished D and trimming. The sample lists 37,000 or so clones; approximately 91% were seen once. The CDR3 runs 14 residues. Trimming took 3 bases from V and 8 from J, leaving 14 bases between them. In germline, CDR1 is MNHEY, CDR2 SMNVEV (reference sequence). The sequence was obtained from a human donor in a cohort sampled during active COVID-19. The sequencing sample was made of peripheral blood. This rearrangement joins TRBV27 to TRBJ2-4; weak D call: TRBD1 (6 bases). This CDR3 reads CASSFRPRGDIQYF. The CDR3 nucleotides are TGTGCCAGCAGTTTCCGACCCAGGGGTGACATTCAGTACTTC.